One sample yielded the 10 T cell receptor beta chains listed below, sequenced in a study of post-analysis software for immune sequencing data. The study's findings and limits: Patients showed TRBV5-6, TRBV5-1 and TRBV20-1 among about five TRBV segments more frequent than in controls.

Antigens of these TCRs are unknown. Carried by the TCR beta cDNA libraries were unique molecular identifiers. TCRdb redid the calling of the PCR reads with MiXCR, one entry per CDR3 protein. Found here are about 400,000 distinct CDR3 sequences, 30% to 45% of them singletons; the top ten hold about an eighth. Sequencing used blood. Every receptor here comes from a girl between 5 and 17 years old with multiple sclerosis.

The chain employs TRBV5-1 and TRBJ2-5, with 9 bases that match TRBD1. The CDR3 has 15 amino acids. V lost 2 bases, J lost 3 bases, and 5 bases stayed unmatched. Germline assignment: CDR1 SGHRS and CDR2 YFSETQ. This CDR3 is CASSLLDRGKETQYF. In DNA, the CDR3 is TGCGCCAGCAGCTTATTGGACAGGGGAAAAGAGACCCAGTACTTC.

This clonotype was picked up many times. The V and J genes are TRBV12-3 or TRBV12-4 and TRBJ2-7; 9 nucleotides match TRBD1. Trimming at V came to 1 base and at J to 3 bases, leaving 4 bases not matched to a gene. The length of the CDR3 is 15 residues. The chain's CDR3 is CASSLGGTGSYEQYF. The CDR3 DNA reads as TGTGCCAGCAGTTTAGGGGGGACAGGGAGCTACGAGCAGTACTTC.

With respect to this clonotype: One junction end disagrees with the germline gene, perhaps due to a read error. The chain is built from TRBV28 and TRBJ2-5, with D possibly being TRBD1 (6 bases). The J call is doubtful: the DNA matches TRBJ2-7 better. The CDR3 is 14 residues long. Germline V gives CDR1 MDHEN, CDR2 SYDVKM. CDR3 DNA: TGTGCCGGCAGTTTTATAAAGGGGGCCTACGAGCAGTACTTC. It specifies CAGSFIKGAYEQYF.

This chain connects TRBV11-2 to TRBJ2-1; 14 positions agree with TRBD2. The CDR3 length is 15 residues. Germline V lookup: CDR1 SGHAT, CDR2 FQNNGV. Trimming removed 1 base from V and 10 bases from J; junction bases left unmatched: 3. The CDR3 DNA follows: TGTGCCAGCAGCTTAGGACTAGCGGGGGGGCCCGAGCAGTTCTTC. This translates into CASSLGLAGGPEQFF. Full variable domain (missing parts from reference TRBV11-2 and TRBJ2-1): EAGVAQSPRYKIIEKRQSVAFWCNPISGHATLYWYQQILGQGPKLLIQFQNNGVVDDSQLPKDRFSAERLKGVDSTLKIQPAKLEDSAVYLCASSLGLAGGPEQFFGPGTRLTVL.

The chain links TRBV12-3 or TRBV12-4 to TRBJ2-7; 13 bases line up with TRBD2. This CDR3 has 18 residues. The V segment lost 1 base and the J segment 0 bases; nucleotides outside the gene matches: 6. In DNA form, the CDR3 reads TGTGCCAGCAGTTTAGGGACTAGCGGGGGCGTAAGCTCCTACGAGCAGTACTTC. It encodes CASSLGTSGGVSSYEQYF.

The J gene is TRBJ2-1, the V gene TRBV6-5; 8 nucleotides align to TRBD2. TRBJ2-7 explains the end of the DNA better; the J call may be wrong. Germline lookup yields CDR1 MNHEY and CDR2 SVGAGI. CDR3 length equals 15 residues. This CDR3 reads CASRLAGTSHNEQYF. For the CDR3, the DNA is TGTGCCAGCAGATTAGCGGGGACCTCCCACAATGAGCAGTACTTC.

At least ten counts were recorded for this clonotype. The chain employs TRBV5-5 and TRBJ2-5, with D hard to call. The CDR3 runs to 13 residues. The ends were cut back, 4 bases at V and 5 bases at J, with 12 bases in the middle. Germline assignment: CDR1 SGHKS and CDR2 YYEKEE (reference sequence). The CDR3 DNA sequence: TGTGCCAGCAGCACCGCAGGATCGGAGACCCAGTACTTC. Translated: CASSTAGSETQYF.

CDR3 protein: CAISAEGLRMNEQYF. CDR3 DNA: TGTGCCATCAGTGCAGAGGGACTCCGAATGAACGAGCAGTACTTC. The rearrangement joins TRBV10-3 to TRBJ2-7, with a tentative D call TRBD2 (6 bases). V was trimmed by 4 bases and J by 5 bases, leaving 18 bases between them. The CDR3 extends over 15 amino acids. Per the germline V gene, CDR1 is ENHRY and CDR2 is SYGVKD.

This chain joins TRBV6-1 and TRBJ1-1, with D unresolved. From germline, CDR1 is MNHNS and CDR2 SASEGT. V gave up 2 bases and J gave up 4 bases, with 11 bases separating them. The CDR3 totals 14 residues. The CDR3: CASSESGRGTEAFF. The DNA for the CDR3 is TGTGCCAGCAGTGAAAGTGGCAGAGGCACTGAAGCTTTCTTT.

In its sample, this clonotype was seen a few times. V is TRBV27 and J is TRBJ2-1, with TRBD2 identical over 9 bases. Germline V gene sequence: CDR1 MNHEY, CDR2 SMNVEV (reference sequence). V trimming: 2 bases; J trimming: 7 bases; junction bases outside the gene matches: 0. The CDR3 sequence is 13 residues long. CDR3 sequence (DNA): TGTGCCAGCAGTTTACTAGCGGGGAATGAGCAGTTCTTC. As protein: CASSLLAGNEQFF.